This TCR beta chain was recovered during a study of cytomegalovirus exposure and HLA in healthy donors. The ends were cut back, 6 bases at V and 1 base at J, with 9 bases in the middle. Germline V gives CDR1 WNHNN, CDR2 SYGVQD (reference sequence). The CDR3 loop spans 13 amino acids. PCR was performed using 60 Vbeta and 13 Jbeta primers. Repertoires were generated with immunoSEQ multiplex PCR, while TCRdb's copy carries only in-frame clones and drops some. The table shows 150,000 to 180,000 clones, with about 80% occurring only once. This sequence originates from a man aged 25-45 years in good health and CMV-seropositive. Sequencing was carried out using PBMCs. This rearrangement joins TRBV10-1 to TRBJ2-5, with unresolved D. Here the CDR3 reads CASRRSRQETQYF. The CDR3 DNA reads as TGCGCCAGCAGAAGGAGTCGCCAAGAGACCCAGTACTTC.